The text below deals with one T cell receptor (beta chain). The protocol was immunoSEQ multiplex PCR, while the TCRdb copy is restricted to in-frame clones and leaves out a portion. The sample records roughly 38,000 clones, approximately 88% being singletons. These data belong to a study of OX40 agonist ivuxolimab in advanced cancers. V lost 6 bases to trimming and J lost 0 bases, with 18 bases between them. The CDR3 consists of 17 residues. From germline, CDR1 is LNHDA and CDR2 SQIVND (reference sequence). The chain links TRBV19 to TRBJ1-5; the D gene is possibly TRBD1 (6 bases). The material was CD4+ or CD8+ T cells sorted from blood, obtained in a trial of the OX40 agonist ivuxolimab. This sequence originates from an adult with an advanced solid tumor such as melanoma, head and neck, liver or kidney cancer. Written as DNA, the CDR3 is TGTGCCAGTAGAGTTAGGGCGGACAGAAATAGCAATCAGCCCCAGCATTTT. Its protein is CASRVRADRNSNQPQHF. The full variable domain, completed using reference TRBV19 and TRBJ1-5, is DGGITQSPKYLFRKEGQNVTLSCEQNLNHDAMYWYRQDPGQGLRLIYYSQIVNDFQKGDIAEGYSVSREKKESFPLTVTSAQKNPTAFYLCASRVRADRNSNQPQHFGDGTRLSIL.